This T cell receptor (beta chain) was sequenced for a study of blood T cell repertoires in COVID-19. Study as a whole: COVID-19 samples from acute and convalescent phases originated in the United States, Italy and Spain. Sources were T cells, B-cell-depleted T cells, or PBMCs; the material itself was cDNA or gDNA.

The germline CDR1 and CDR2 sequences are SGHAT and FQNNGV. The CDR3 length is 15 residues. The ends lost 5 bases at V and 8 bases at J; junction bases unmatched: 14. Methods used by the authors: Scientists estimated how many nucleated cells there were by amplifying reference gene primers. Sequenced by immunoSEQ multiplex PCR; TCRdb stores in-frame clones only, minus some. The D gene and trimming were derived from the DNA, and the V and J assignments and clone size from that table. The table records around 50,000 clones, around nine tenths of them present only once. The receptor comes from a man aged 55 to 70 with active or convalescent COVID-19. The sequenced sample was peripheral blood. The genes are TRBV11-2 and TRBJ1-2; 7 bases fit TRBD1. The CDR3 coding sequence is TGTGCCAGCAGCCCATTTCCACCGAGGGGACAGGGCTACACCTTC. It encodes CASSPFPPRGQGYTF. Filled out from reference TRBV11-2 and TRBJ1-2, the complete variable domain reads EAGVAQSPRYKIIEKRQSVAFWCNPISGHATLYWYQQILGQGPKLLIQFQNNGVVDDSQLPKDRFSAERLKGVDSTLKIQPAKLEDSAVYLCASSPFPPRGQGYTFGSGTRLTVV.